This passage covers 32 T cell receptor beta chains from one sample sequenced in a study of PD-L1 blockade in urothelial cancer. Time point described: pretreatment peripheral blood. Profiling relied on immunoSEQ multiplex PCR, and the TCRdb table lists in-frame clones only, not all of them. The sample has fewer than 60,000 clones, 84% seen once. Source: PBMCs, taken around atezolizumab (anti-PD-L1) treatment. These receptors all stem from a man aged 45 to 65 with urothelial cancer.

The table lists this clone with a few counts. The J gene is TRBJ2-7, the V gene TRBV10-2; 10 nucleotides match TRBD2. V gave up 7 bases and J gave up 5 bases; unmatched junction bases: 5. Germline CDR1 WSHSY, CDR2 SAAADI. The CDR3 runs 13 residues. CDR3 nucleotide sequence: TGCGCCAGCACAGAGCGGGGGGGCCACGAGCAGTACTTC. The encoded protein is CASTERGGHEQYF.

This sequence joins TRBV7-9 and TRBJ1-3, with D unclear. The CDR3 runs to 15 residues. The V and J ends lost 1 base and 8 bases respectively, with 15 bases between them. CDR1 SEHNR and CDR2 FQNEAQ come from the germline V gene (reference sequence). CDR3 DNA sequence: TGTGCCAGCAGCTTAGTTAGCCCCGGTCTCTACACCATATATTTT. As protein: CASSLVSPGLYTIYF. Looking up the rest from reference TRBV7-9 and TRBJ1-3 gives the full variable domain: DTGVSQNPRHKITKRGQNVTFRCDPISEHNRLYWYRQTLGQGPEFLTYFQNEAQLEKSRLLSDRFSAERPKGSFSTLEIQRTEQGDSAMYLCASSLVSPGLYTIYFGEGSWLTVV.

The chain couples TRBV28 to TRBJ2-7; 7 bases agree with TRBD2. V dropped 4 bases and J dropped 5; count of bases not matched to a gene: 11. CDR3 length equals 15 residues. The V gene's germline CDR1 is MDHEN and CDR2 SYDVKM. CDR3 residues: CASSSIGGRINEQYF. As DNA, the CDR3 is TGTGCCAGCAGTTCCATAGGCGGGAGAATCAACGAGCAGTACTTC.

This clone came up once. V is TRBV11-1 and J is TRBJ2-5; D remains ambiguous. Germline V gene lookup returns CDR1 SGHAT and CDR2 FQDESV (reference sequence). The V end lost 1 base, the J end lost 1 base, and 7 bases lay between the germline ends. The CDR3 contains 14 residues. This chain's CDR3 is CASSLEQPQETQYF. The CDR3 DNA sequence: TGTGCCAGCAGCTTAGAACAGCCCCAAGAGACCCAGTACTTC.

The chain links TRBV30 to TRBJ1-4; 7 bases fit TRBD1. CDR1 and CDR2 (germline): GTSNPN, SVGIG (reference sequence). The V gene end was trimmed by 0 bases and the J gene end by 5 bases; junction bases not matched to a gene: 3. The CDR3 is 14 residues long. CDR3 region: CAWSVRQGNEKLFF. DNA of the CDR3: TGTGCCTGGAGTGTGAGACAGGGAAATGAAAAACTGTTTTTT.

In this sample, this clone turned up a few times. The chain links TRBV19 to TRBJ2-7; 7 bases map to TRBD2. The CDR3 has 14 amino acids. V lost 6 bases, J lost 5 bases, and 10 bases stayed unmatched. The germline V gene encodes CDR1 LNHDA and CDR2 SQIVND (reference sequence). The CDR3 loop is CASSLGTILDEQYF. DNA for the CDR3: TGTGCCAGTAGCTTGGGGACTATCCTTGACGAGCAGTACTTC.

CDR3 nucleotides: TGTGCCAGCAGCTTGGCCGCGGGGACTAGCGGCTCCTACGAGCAGTACTTC. Protein sequence: CASSLAAGTSGSYEQYF. The chain employs TRBV5-4 and TRBJ2-7, with TRBD2 matching over 11 bases. The CDR3 length is 17 residues. V lost 0 bases and J lost 0; bases outside the gene matches: 5. Germline V lookup: CDR1 SGHNT, CDR2 YYREEE (reference sequence).

The chain couples TRBV5-1 to TRBJ2-7; 8 bases are a match to TRBD1. Unmatched junction bases numbered 6, after V lost 7 bases and J lost 3 bases. The CDR3 covers 13 residues. Germline CDR1 and CDR2: SGHRS and YFSETQ. CDR3 DNA sequence: TGCGCCAGCCAGGGGGCAGGGGGCTACGAGCAGTACTTC. It translates to CASQGAGGYEQYF.

The chain couples TRBV7-6 to TRBJ2-6, with 7 bases aligning to TRBD1. Germline CDR1 SGHVS, CDR2 FNYEAQ. CDR3 length: 17 amino acids. V was clipped by 0 bases and J by 0 bases; unmatched bases: 2. CDR3 nucleotides: TGTGCCAGCAGCTTAGCCCAGGGGGTCTCTGGGGCCAACGTCCTGACTTTC. It encodes CASSLAQGVSGANVLTF.

The chain employs TRBV5-4 and TRBJ2-1; 12 nucleotides agree with TRBD2. CDR1 and CDR2 from the germline V gene are SGHNT and YYREEE (reference sequence). The CDR3 totals 15 residues. V shed 2 bases and J 7 bases; nucleotides not matched to a gene: 4. CDR3 DNA: TGTGCCAGCAGCTTAGAAACTAGCGGGAGGAATGAGCAGTTCTTC. Its protein product is CASSLETSGRNEQFF.

V is TRBV2 and J is TRBJ1-1; TRBD1 matches at 7 bases. The CDR3 loop spans 14 amino acids. The J segment lost 5 bases and the V segment lost 1 base, leaving 4 bases of the junction unmatched. In germline, CDR1 is SNHLY, CDR2 FYNNEI. CDR3: CASSEDRGWTEAFF. CDR3 nucleotide sequence: TGTGCCAGCAGTGAAGACAGGGGTTGGACTGAAGCTTTCTTT.

The chain has TRBV6-1 and TRBJ1-1; unclear D gene. The V and J ends lost 2 bases and 8 bases respectively, with 6 bases between them. Germline V gene sequence: CDR1 MNHNS, CDR2 SASEGT. This CDR3 has 11 amino acids. Written as DNA, the CDR3 is TGTGCCAGCAGTGAATCGAGGGAAGCTTTCTTT. Its protein product is CASSESREAFF.

This clone was observed a few times. The rearrangement joins TRBV5-6 to TRBJ2-5; 7 nucleotides match TRBD2. V lost 1 base and J lost 0; bases outside the gene matches: 3. CDR3 length: 15 residues. CDR1 SGHDT and CDR2 YYEEEE come from the germline V gene. The CDR3 here is CASSLLGRDQETQYF. The DNA of the CDR3 is TGTGCCAGCAGCTTGCTGGGGAGGGACCAAGAGACCCAGTACTTC.

This chain uses TRBV6-5 with TRBJ2-7; possibly TRBD2 for D (6 bases). CDR1 is MNHEY, CDR2 SVGAGI, per germline. The CDR3 runs 14 residues. V lost 8 bases to trimming and J lost 1 base, with 15 bases between them. The DNA of the CDR3 is TGTGCCAGCTACTCAGGACTATATTCCTACGAGCAGTACTTC. Amino acids: CASYSGLYSYEQYF.

This clone was counted once. The V and J genes are TRBV29-1 and TRBJ2-2; D is perhaps TRBD2 (6 bases). Trimming stripped 7 bases from V and 4 bases from J, with 13 bases between. There are 13 residues in the CDR3. The germline gives CDR1 SQVTM, CDR2 ANQGSEA. The CDR3 loop reads CSARGGGTGELFF. The CDR3 region has the DNA TGCAGCGCCCGGGGAGGAGGCACCGGGGAGCTGTTTTTT.

The chain is built from TRBV6-6 and TRBJ2-5; 7 bases match TRBD2. The germline gives CDR1 MNHNY, CDR2 SVGAGI (reference sequence). V shed 2 bases and J 1 base; nucleotides not matched to a gene: 1. The CDR3 covers 14 residues. The CDR3, as DNA: TGTGCCAGCAGTTACCTAGCGGCCCAAGAGACCCAGTACTTC. Protein product: CASSYLAAQETQYF.

CDR3 region: CASSSPVTTRPYEQYF. DNA of the CDR3: TGTGCCAGCAGTTCCCCGGTGACGACTAGGCCCTACGAGCAGTACTTC. The chain couples TRBV6-6 to TRBJ2-7, with a weak D call TRBD2 (6 bases). The V end lost 4 bases, the J end lost 2 bases, and 18 bases lay between the germline ends. The CDR3 consists of 16 residues. Germline V gene data show CDR1 as MNHNY and CDR2 as SVGAGI (reference sequence).

This chain joins TRBV9 and TRBJ2-7, with 7 bases matching TRBD2. The CDR3 has 15 residues. CDR1 is SGDLS, CDR2 YYNGEE, per germline. The V segment lost 4 bases and the J segment 2 bases; nucleotides outside the gene matches: 9. As DNA, the CDR3 is TGTGCCAGCAGCTTCCGACCTGGGGGGGCCTACGAGCAGTACTTC. Translated: CASSFRPGGAYEQYF.

The CDR3 spells CASRRGTGELFF. As DNA, the CDR3 is TGTGCCAGCAGGAGAGGGACCGGGGAGCTGTTTTTT. V usage is TRBV7-9 and J usage is TRBJ2-2; perhaps TRBD2 as D (5 bases). The germline V gene encodes CDR1 SEHNR and CDR2 FQNEAQ (reference sequence). Trimming left V 6 bases short and J 5 bases short, with 7 bases between. This CDR3 contains 12 residues.

V is TRBV9 and J is TRBJ2-7; 11 positions agree with TRBD2. The CDR3 sequence is 15 residues long. Germline CDR1 SGDLS, CDR2 YYNGEE. With 5 bases clipped from V and 2 bases from J, the junction kept 6 bases outside the gene matches. This CDR3 reads CASRDGLAGPYEQYF. CDR3 nucleotides: TGTGCCAGCAGAGACGGACTAGCGGGTCCCTACGAGCAGTACTTC. Full variable domain (remainder filled in from reference TRBV9 and TRBJ2-7): DSGVTQTPKHLITATGQRVTLRCSPRSGDLSVYWYQQSLDQGLQFLIQYYNGEERAKGNILERFSAQQFPDLHSELNLSSLELGDSALYFCASRDGLAGPYEQYFGPGTRLTVT.

V is TRBV6-5 and J is TRBJ2-1, with D unclear. CDR1 and CDR2 from the germline V gene are MNHEY and SVGAGI. Trimming cost V 6 bases and J 4 bases, with 4 bases left between them. The CDR3 spans 11 residues. In DNA form, the CDR3 reads TGTGCCAGCAGACAATACAATGAGCAGTTCTTC. It specifies CASRQYNEQFF.

This chain joins TRBV5-1 and TRBJ2-1; 9 bases fit TRBD2. Germline values: CDR1 SGHRS, CDR2 YFSETQ. The CDR3 has 16 amino acids. V trimming: 0 bases; J trimming: 7 bases; junction bases outside the gene matches: 8. The CDR3 DNA is TGCGCCAGCAGCTTGGGTTATGCGGGGGGGAAAAATGAGCAGTTCTTC. Amino acids: CASSLGYAGGKNEQFF. Full variable domain (remainder filled in from reference TRBV5-1 and TRBJ2-1): KAGVTQTPRYLIKTRGQQVTLSCSPISGHRSVSWYQQTPGQGLQFLFEYFSETQRNKGNFPGRFSGRQFSNSRSEMNVSTLELGDSALYLCASSLGYAGGKNEQFFGPGTRLTVL.

With respect to this clone: The junction does not match germline at one end; this may be a read error. V is TRBV30 and J is TRBJ1-4; D is undetermined. The length of the CDR3 is 14 residues. CDR1 and CDR2 from the germline V gene are GTSNPN and SVGIG (reference sequence). CDR3 DNA sequence: TGTGCCTGGGATGTAGGGCAGACTAGTGAAAAACTGTTTTTT. Amino acids: CAWDVGQTSEKLFF.

The V gene is TRBV11-3, the J gene TRBJ2-2; perhaps TRBD1 as D (6 bases). The CDR3 has 14 amino acids. Trimming left V 6 bases short and J 1 base short, with 9 bases between. From germline, CDR1 is SGHNT and CDR2 YENEEA. The DNA of the CDR3 is TGTGCCAGCAGTGAACAGGGGAACACCGGGGAGCTGTTTTTT. This encodes CASSEQGNTGELFF.

The chain couples TRBV19 to TRBJ1-1; D ambiguous. This CDR3 comprises 13 residues. CDR1 LNHDA and CDR2 SQIVND come from the germline V gene (reference sequence). Deletions cut 3 bases from V and 0 bases from J, with 5 bases between. The DNA for the CDR3 is TGTGCCAGTAGTATGAGCATGAACACTGAAGCTTTCTTT. It encodes CASSMSMNTEAFF.

The V and J genes are TRBV2 and TRBJ2-3; TRBD2 matches 15 bases. The CDR3 extends over 14 amino acids. Germline lookup yields CDR1 SNHLY and CDR2 FYNNEI. The trim removed 7 bases at V and 8 bases at J, leaving 4 bases unmatched. CDR3 residues: CASNQGLAGGTQYF. The CDR3 DNA follows: TGTGCCAGCAACCAGGGACTAGCGGGAGGTACGCAGTATTTT.

This chain links TRBV19 with TRBJ2-7; 7 bases align to TRBD1. Trimming at V came to 5 bases and at J to 2 bases, leaving 3 bases not matched to a gene. CDR1 is LNHDA and CDR2 is SQIVND in the germline V gene (reference sequence). This CDR3 contains 13 residues. CDR3 nucleotides: TGTGCCAGTAGTTCCGACAGGGCCTACGAGCAGTACTTC. Protein: CASSSDRAYEQYF. Full variable domain (rest looked up from reference TRBV19 and TRBJ2-7): DGGITQSPKYLFRKEGQNVTLSCEQNLNHDAMYWYRQDPGQGLRLIYYSQIVNDFQKGDIAEGYSVSREKKESFPLTVTSAQKNPTAFYLCASSSDRAYEQYFGPGTRLTVT.

This chain connects TRBV9 to TRBJ2-3; 9 nucleotides agree with TRBD1. This CDR3 region has 15 residues. V lost 4 bases to trimming and J lost 2 bases; unmatched junction nucleotides: 5. From germline, CDR1 is SGDLS and CDR2 YYNGEE. CDR3 sequence (DNA): TGTGCCAGCAGCATCGGGACAGGGAACACAGATACGCAGTATTTT. It yields the protein CASSIGTGNTDTQYF.

This clone was seen a few times. The chain carries TRBV4-1 and TRBJ1-5; perhaps TRBD1 as D (5 bases). Germline V gene lookup returns CDR1 MGHRA and CDR2 YSYEKL. With 1 base removed from V and 7 bases from J, the gap between germline ends came to 8 bases. This CDR3 is built from 13 residues. CDR3 loop: CASSQVEGQPQHF. The CDR3 region has the DNA TGCGCCAGCAGCCAAGTGGAGGGGCAGCCCCAGCATTTT.

This sequence joins TRBV11-2 and TRBJ2-7, with 8 nucleotides matching TRBD2. This CDR3 is 16 amino acids long. Trimming cost V 0 bases and J 4 bases; bases outside gene matches: 8. CDR1 is SGHAT, CDR2 FQNNGV, per germline. This CDR3 reads CASSLDGGADPYEQYF. DNA of the CDR3: TGTGCCAGCAGCTTAGACGGGGGGGCAGATCCGTACGAGCAGTACTTC.

The chain joins TRBV9 to TRBJ2-3, with D unresolved. The V gene lost 0 bases and the J gene lost 4 bases, with 6 bases spanning the gap. CDR3 length: 13 residues. Looked up from germline, CDR1 is SGDLS and CDR2 is YYNGEE. For the CDR3, the DNA is TGTGCCAGCAGCGTAGGACTCCCAGATACGCAGTATTTT. As protein: CASSVGLPDTQYF.

The chain uses TRBV19 and TRBJ2-3; 9 positions agree with TRBD1. V shed 8 bases and J 0 bases; nucleotides not matched to a gene: 0. CDR1 and CDR2 (germline): LNHDA, SQIVND (reference sequence). This CDR3 comprises 13 residues. Here the CDR3 DNA reads TGTGCCAGTGGGACAGGGAGCACAGATACGCAGTATTTT. This translates into CASGTGSTDTQYF.